Shown below are 18 T cell receptor beta chains from a single sample sequenced in a study of regulatory T cells in long-lasting Graves disease. Time point in this sample: newly diagnosed GD, antithyroid drugs for less than 3 months. There was RNA extracted from PBMCs, and the TCR library was made from it. Researchers made TCR beta libraries by using iRepertoire HTBI primers and running Arm-PCR on CDR3 regions. TCRdb re-called the multiplex PCR reads through MiXCR, storing one row per CDR3 protein. The repertoire consists of over 450,000 distinct CDR3 sequences, with approximately 12% occurring once and the leading ten covering around 10%. The same sample was also used in a study of T cells in Graves' hyperthyroidism and ophthalmopathy.

The sample in question was peripheral blood mononuclear cells (PBMCs), obtained at new diagnosis, from a patient treated with antithyroid drugs. The receptors were sampled from a woman aged 25 to 45 with Graves disease.

This clonotype has ten or more counts. This chain connects TRBV30 to TRBJ1-2; D gene ambiguous. Germline V CDR1 and CDR2: GTSNPN, SVGIG (reference sequence). V lost 2 bases and J lost 4, with 14 bases in between. The length of the CDR3 is 14 residues. CDR3 protein: CAWSFKGPGYGYTF. DNA for the CDR3: TGTGCCTGGAGTTTCAAGGGTCCGGGCTATGGCTACACCTTC.

This clonotype was recorded many times. V usage is TRBV6-1 and J usage is TRBJ1-2; D unclear. CDR3 length equals 15 residues. Germline-derived CDR1 and CDR2 are MNHNS and SASEGT. V was pared by 2 bases and J by 1 base, with 11 bases between. The CDR3 protein is CASSEMSTVNYGYTF. The CDR3 nucleotides read TGTGCCAGCAGTGAAATGTCGACGGTTAACTATGGCTACACCTTC.

A few counts support this clonotype. V and J are TRBV4-3 and TRBJ2-1; 11 positions match TRBD2. The V segment lost 4 bases and the J segment 4 bases; nucleotides outside the gene matches: 15. Germline V gene data show CDR1 as LGHNA and CDR2 as YSLEER. CDR3 length: 19 residues. CDR3 bases: TGCGCCAGCAGCCCGGGACTAGCGGTCCTAAGGGGGCTTTACAATGAGCAGTTCTTC. It encodes CASSPGLAVLRGLYNEQFF.

This clonotype came up many times. The rearrangement joins TRBV5-1 to TRBJ2-1; 7 bases line up with TRBD2. V was pared by 0 bases and J by 5 bases, with 8 bases of the junction left unmatched. CDR1 is SGHRS, CDR2 YFSETQ, per germline. The CDR3 loop spans 16 amino acids. The CDR3 bases are TGCGCCAGCAGCTTGGCCACGGGAGGCTACGACAATGAGCAGTTCTTC. It yields the protein CASSLATGGYDNEQFF.

The gene calls are TRBV19 and TRBJ2-6; possible D gene TRBD1, 6 bases. The ends were cut back, 5 bases at V and 0 bases at J, with 23 bases in the middle. This CDR3 contains 20 residues. Looked up from germline, CDR1 is LNHDA and CDR2 is SQIVND (reference sequence). The CDR3, as DNA: TGTGCCAGTAGTCCCCGCTACTCACAGGGAACTAACTCTGGGGCCAACGTCCTGACTTTC. Its protein product is CASSPRYSQGTNSGANVLTF.

This clonotype came up many times. The chain has TRBV7-9 and TRBJ2-1; D remains unclear. Germline V CDR1 and CDR2: SEHNR, FQNEAQ (reference sequence). The CDR3 has 17 residues. Trimming stripped 1 base from V and 3 bases from J, with 16 bases between. The DNA for the CDR3 is TGTGCCAGCAGCTTAGGACAAACCGGGCCCCGCTACAATGAGCAGTTCTTC. This translates into CASSLGQTGPRYNEQFF.

This clonotype was picked up many times. The chain uses TRBV27 and TRBJ2-7; D may be TRBD1 (6 bases). V lost 5 bases to trimming and J lost 3 bases, with 20 bases between them. Germline lookup yields CDR1 MNHEY and CDR2 SMNVEV (reference sequence). The CDR3 is 16 amino acids. The chain's CDR3 is CASSPFSTGPLYEQYF. In DNA, the CDR3 is TGTGCCAGCAGTCCCTTTTCGACAGGACCCCTCTACGAGCAGTACTTC.

The gene calls are TRBV4-3 and TRBJ2-5, with a tentative D call TRBD2 (5 bases). The CDR3 totals 16 residues. V was trimmed by 5 bases and J by 4 bases, leaving 20 bases between them. The germline V gene encodes CDR1 LGHNA and CDR2 YSLEER. The CDR3 DNA sequence: TGCGCCAGCAGCGTAGGACCTCGGGAAGTGACAGAGACCCAGTACTTC. It codes for CASSVGPREVTETQYF.

Ten or more counts support this clonotype. J is TRBJ1-1 and V is TRBV28, with TRBD1 matching over 8 bases. The CDR3 sequence is 15 residues long. Germline-derived CDR1 and CDR2 are MDHEN and SYDVKM. V lost 5 bases to trimming and J lost 4 bases; unmatched junction nucleotides: 9. The CDR3 DNA reads as TGTGCCAGCAGTGCATCTACAGGGGGAGCCACTGAAGCTTTCTTT. Translating gives CASSASTGGATEAFF.

Comment on this clonotype: A much larger clone sits a single nucleotide away, making a read error possible. The chain couples TRBV2 to TRBJ1-2, with D maybe TRBD1 (6 bases). The CDR3 extends over 13 amino acids. V dropped 7 bases and J dropped 5 bases, with 14 bases sitting between them. CDR1 and CDR2 (germline): SNHLY, FYNNEI. The DNA of the CDR3 is TGTGCCAGCACCCTGGGGGCGTTTTATGGCTACACCTTC. Translation gives CASTLGAFYGYTF.

This clonotype was counted ten times or more. The chain links TRBV15 to TRBJ2-3; 11 nucleotides align to TRBD1. The length of the CDR3 is 15 residues. CDR1 LNHNV and CDR2 YYDKDF come from the germline V gene (reference sequence). Losses at the gene ends were 4 bases for V and 5 bases for J; bases not matched to a gene: 5. DNA for the CDR3: TGTGCCACCAGCAACGGGGACAGGGGGTTAGATACGCAGTATTTT. Amino acid sequence: CATSNGDRGLDTQYF.

This clonotype was counted at least ten times. V and J are TRBV5-5 and TRBJ1-4, with D tentatively TRBD1 (5 bases). Deletions cut 0 bases from V and 8 bases from J, with 26 bases between. The CDR3 loop spans 19 amino acids. Germline lookup yields CDR1 SGHKS and CDR2 YYEKEE (reference sequence). The CDR3 sequence: CASSLGRQERAGPSEKLFF. In DNA, the CDR3 is TGTGCCAGCAGCTTGGGAAGACAAGAACGGGCAGGGCCGAGCGAAAAACTGTTTTTT.

This clonotype has just a few counts. The chain combines TRBV28 with TRBJ2-7; 12 bases fit TRBD2. The CDR3 runs 20 residues. Germline assignment: CDR1 MDHEN and CDR2 SYDVKM. V trimming: 6 bases; J trimming: 5 bases; junction bases outside the gene matches: 23. In DNA, the CDR3 is TGTGCCAGCAGCTTTAAGGGGACTAGCGGGCCGCGGGTGGTACTTGACGAGCAGTACTTC. Its translation: CASSFKGTSGPRVVLDEQYF.

Regarding this clonotype: A much larger clone sits a single nucleotide away, making a read error possible. The rearrangement joins TRBV28 to TRBJ2-3; D perhaps matches TRBD1 (6 bases). CDR3 length: 15 amino acids. Germline V gene lookup returns CDR1 MDHEN and CDR2 SYDVKM. V lost 5 bases and J 5 bases, leaving 17 bases between the germline ends. CDR3 in DNA: TGTGCCAGCAGTATTCGCCGGGCAGGGGAAGATACGCAGTATTTT. Protein product: CASSIRRAGEDTQYF.

As concerns this clonotype: A read error is possible here, since a much larger clone lies one base away. The CDR3 loop is CACSPTQGDTGELFF. CDR3 coding DNA: TGTGCCTGCTCACCTACACAGGGGGACACCGGGGAGCTGTTTTTT. The chain carries TRBV18 and TRBJ2-2; TRBD1 aligns across 8 bases. Germline CDR1 KGHSH, CDR2 LQKENI. The CDR3 sequence is 15 residues long. The full variable domain, with the rest looked up from reference TRBV18 and TRBJ2-2, is NAGVMQNPRHLVRRRGQEARLRCSPMKGHSHVYWYRQLPEEGLKFMVYLQKENIIDESGMPKERFSAEFPKEGPSILRIQQVVRGDSAAYFCACSPTQGDTGELFFGEGSRLTVL.

This clonotype was found many times. V is TRBV7-6 and J is TRBJ2-5; 10 bases are shared with TRBD2. This CDR3 contains 14 residues. Unmatched junction bases numbered 6, after V lost 6 bases and J lost 5 bases. CDR1 and CDR2 from the germline V gene are SGHVS and FNYEAQ. The chain's CDR3 is CASRRGLARETQYF. For the CDR3, the DNA is TGTGCCAGCAGGAGGGGACTAGCGCGGGAGACCCAGTACTTC.

This clonotype was observed at least ten times. The chain combines TRBV14 with TRBJ1-2; 9 bases line up with TRBD1. V was pared by 1 base and J by 1 base, with 4 bases of the junction left unmatched. The CDR3 is 16 amino acids. Germline V gene data show CDR1 as SGHDN and CDR2 as FVKESK. The CDR3 protein is CASSQGGTGINYGYTF. The CDR3 DNA reads as TGTGCCAGCAGCCAAGGTGGGACAGGGATTAACTATGGCTACACCTTC.

The rearrangement links TRBV20-1 to TRBJ2-7; 8 nucleotides line up with TRBD2. Trimming cost V 5 bases and J 3 bases; bases outside gene matches: 9. The CDR3 consists of 14 residues. In germline, CDR1 is DFQATT, CDR2 SNEGSKA (reference sequence). CDR3 protein: CSAPYPGRGYEQYF. The CDR3 nucleotides are TGCAGTGCTCCTTATCCCGGGAGGGGCTACGAGCAGTACTTC.